These 28 T cell receptor beta chains came from one sample sequenced in a study of cytomegalovirus exposure and HLA in healthy donors. 60 Vbeta and 13 Jbeta primers were used in PCR. Sequenced by immunoSEQ multiplex PCR; TCRdb stores in-frame clones only, minus some. The table includes about 250,000 clones, under 80% detected once. Sequenced material: PBMCs. The receptors were sampled from a female donor in good health and CMV-seronegative.

This sequence joins TRBV2 and TRBJ2-1, with D tentatively TRBD1 (6 bases). The CDR3 is made up of 15 amino acids. The germline V gene encodes CDR1 SNHLY and CDR2 FYNNEI. Trimming cost V 7 bases and J 1 base, with 14 bases left between them. CDR3 sequence: CASNLLRGSYNEQFF. The CDR3 DNA reads as TGTGCCAGCAACTTGCTCAGGGGTTCCTACAATGAGCAGTTCTTC.

In DNA, the CDR3 is TGTGCCAGCAGCCCACACAGGGACCCTGGAAACACCATATATTTT. Its protein is CASSPHRDPGNTIYF. The V call is TRBV7-2, the J call TRBJ1-3, with TRBD1 as a possible D gene (6 bases). Germline values: CDR1 SGHTA, CDR2 FQGNSA. The CDR3 extends over 15 amino acids. V lost 5 bases, J lost 2 bases, and 13 bases lay in between.

The chain joins TRBV27 to TRBJ1-2; a weak D match, TRBD1 (5 bases). Trimming took 6 bases from V and 4 from J, leaving 6 bases between them. CDR3 length equals 11 residues. Per the germline V gene, CDR1 is MNHEY and CDR2 is SMNVEV (reference sequence). The DNA of the CDR3 is TGTGCCAGCAGGGACATCTATGGCTACACCTTC. It translates to CASRDIYGYTF.

The chain couples TRBV7-8 to TRBJ1-1; D unclear. Trimming removed 3 bases from V and 3 bases from J, with 14 bases in between. From germline, CDR1 is SGHVS and CDR2 FQNEAQ. This CDR3 has 15 residues. CDR3 region: CASSFQRARDTEAFF. The DNA for the CDR3 is TGTGCCAGCAGCTTCCAGCGGGCGCGGGACACTGAAGCTTTCTTT.

CDR3 residues: CASRGDSYEQYF. Here the CDR3 DNA reads TGTGCCAGCAGAGGGGACAGCTACGAGCAGTACTTC. The rearrangement uses TRBV27 and TRBJ2-7; the match to TRBD1 covers 7 bases. The CDR3 runs 12 residues. The germline gives CDR1 MNHEY, CDR2 SMNVEV (reference sequence). The trim removed 6 bases at V and 3 bases at J, leaving 2 bases unmatched.

This clone has more than one count but fewer than ten. J is TRBJ2-7 and V is TRBV7-9; D is perhaps TRBD1 (6 bases). V lost 1 base and J 2 bases, leaving 12 bases between the germline ends. Looked up from germline, CDR1 is SEHNR and CDR2 is FQNEAQ (reference sequence). The CDR3 totals 15 residues. CDR3 in DNA: TGTGCCAGCAGCTTAGTCCAGGGGCGCACCTACGAGCAGTACTTC. Translated: CASSLVQGRTYEQYF.

This clone was detected a few times. The V and J genes are TRBV6-5 and TRBJ2-1; the match to TRBD1 covers 10 bases. V was pared by 8 bases and J by 14 bases, with 9 bases of the junction left unmatched. The CDR3 extends over 12 amino acids. Germline CDR1 is MNHEY and CDR2 is SVGAGI. The CDR3 nucleotides read TGTGCCAGCGGAACCCCGGGGACAGGGGAGTTCTTC. It encodes CASGTPGTGEFF.

The V gene is TRBV7-8, the J gene TRBJ1-2; 7 bases map to TRBD1. Germline V CDR1 and CDR2: SGHVS, FQNEAQ. J lost 2 bases, V lost 1 base, and 4 bases had no gene match. This CDR3 is built from 15 residues. Written as DNA, the CDR3 is TGTGCCAGCAGCTTAGGGGACAGAGCCAACTATGGCTACACCTTC. Translating gives CASSLGDRANYGYTF.

The chain has TRBV2 and TRBJ2-5; TRBD1 agrees at 8 bases. Per the germline V gene, CDR1 is SNHLY and CDR2 is FYNNEI. The CDR3 has 13 amino acids. J was trimmed by 5 bases and V by 7 bases; bases with no gene match: 6. This CDR3 is CASTGQGSETQYF. The CDR3 DNA is TGTGCCAGCACCGGACAGGGATCGGAGACCCAGTACTTC.

This clone was counted between two and nine times. The gene calls are TRBV7-2 and TRBJ2-7; D uncertain. Germline V gives CDR1 SGHTA, CDR2 FQGNSA. V lost 6 bases to trimming and J lost 0 bases, with 9 bases between them. The CDR3 extends over 13 amino acids. The CDR3: CASRQPSSYEQYF. The CDR3 region has the DNA TGTGCCAGCAGGCAACCGAGCTCCTACGAGCAGTACTTC.

The genes are TRBV30 and TRBJ1-2; D gene unclear. The germline gives CDR1 GTSNPN, CDR2 SVGIG (reference sequence). CDR3 size: 13 residues. The V and J ends lost 8 bases and 0 bases respectively, with 13 bases between them. The CDR3 is CAGEGFSNYGYTF. The CDR3 DNA follows: TGTGCCGGAGAAGGATTTTCTAACTATGGCTACACCTTC.

This clone was detected only a few times. This chain joins TRBV4-2 and TRBJ2-5, with 12 positions matching TRBD2. Germline CDR1 reads LGHNA; CDR2 reads YNFKEQ. The CDR3 spans 17 residues. V lost 1 base and J lost 2; bases outside the gene matches: 5. CDR3 bases: TGTGCCAGCAGCCAAGGGGGACTAGCGGGTCCACAAGAGACCCAGTACTTC. Its translation: CASSQGGLAGPQETQYF.

Written as DNA, the CDR3 is TGTGCCAGTATTTGGCTAGAGAACACCGGGGAGCTGTTTTTT. Translated: CASIWLENTGELFF. This sequence joins TRBV6-5 and TRBJ2-2; D is undetermined. Trimming cost V 9 bases and J 1 base, with 12 bases left between them. This CDR3 has 14 residues. The germline CDR1 and CDR2 sequences are MNHEY and SVGAGI.

The gene calls are TRBV19 and TRBJ2-1, with 8 bases identical to TRBD1. Germline CDR1 is LNHDA and CDR2 is SQIVND (reference sequence). V gave up 7 bases and J gave up 3 bases; unmatched junction bases: 11. The CDR3 length is 16 residues. The CDR3 nucleotides read TGTGCCAGTATCGCCTCAGACAGGGGACTCTACAATGAGCAGTTCTTC. This sequence encodes CASIASDRGLYNEQFF.

V gene TRBV6-1 combines with J gene TRBJ2-3; D is possibly TRBD1 (6 bases). The V gene's germline CDR1 is MNHNS and CDR2 SASEGT. V shed 6 bases and J shed 1 base, with 14 bases lying between them. This CDR3 is 15 amino acids long. CDR3 in DNA: TGTGCCAGCAGGGCCGGGACATTCGGCACAGATACGCAGTATTTT. It specifies CASRAGTFGTDTQYF.

This chain connects TRBV6-5 to TRBJ2-7; 7 bases align to TRBD2. The CDR3 length is 13 residues. Looked up from germline, CDR1 is MNHEY and CDR2 is SVGAGI. V shed 4 bases and J 4 bases; nucleotides not matched to a gene: 4. The CDR3 coding sequence is TGTGCCAGCAGTTCCCCGGGAGGTTACGAGCAGTACTTC. Translating it yields CASSSPGGYEQYF.

The chain has TRBV18 and TRBJ2-7; 7 positions agree with TRBD1. V lost 1 base and J lost 3; bases outside the gene matches: 3. There are 14 residues in the CDR3. The germline gives CDR1 KGHSH, CDR2 LQKENI. CDR3 sequence reads: CASSPQGAVYEQYF. The CDR3 coding sequence is TGTGCCAGCTCACCACAGGGGGCGGTCTACGAGCAGTACTTC.

The CDR3 DNA sequence: TGTGCCTGGGGAGCGAGGAAAACTGGAAACACCATATATTTT. Translating it yields CAWGARKTGNTIYF. The J gene is TRBJ1-3, the V gene TRBV30; D gene ambiguous. Germline values: CDR1 GTSNPN, CDR2 SVGIG (reference sequence). The CDR3 extends over 14 amino acids. The germline V and J ends were trimmed by 5 bases and 2 bases, with 13 bases remaining between them.

This chain connects TRBV21-1 to TRBJ1-4; the table names TRBD1, a call not compared with the DNA. TRBV21-1 represents a pseudogene. This CDR3 region has 16 residues. CDR3 protein: CASSKGSQATNEKLFF. The CDR3 region has the DNA TGTGCCAGCAGCAAAGGTTCCCAGGCAACTAATGAAAAACTGTTTTTT.

V gene TRBV6-6 combines with J gene TRBJ1-5; 7 bases align to TRBD1. J was trimmed by 7 bases and V by 7 bases; bases with no gene match: 4. The CDR3 totals 12 residues. Germline-derived CDR1 and CDR2 are MNHNY and SVGAGI (reference sequence). CDR3 sequence: CASNAGGQPQHF. DNA for the CDR3: TGTGCCAGCAATGCAGGGGGGCAGCCCCAGCATTTT.

The rearrangement uses TRBV11-2 and TRBJ2-3; perhaps TRBD2 as D (5 bases). Trimming pared 1 base from V and 3 bases from J, leaving 5 bases between. Germline V lookup: CDR1 SGHAT, CDR2 FQNNGV. CDR3 length: 13 amino acids. CDR3 amino acids: CASSLGGTDTQYF. The CDR3 DNA reads TGTGCCAGCAGCTTAGGAGGGACAGATACGCAGTATTTT.

This sequence joins TRBV5-1 and TRBJ2-7; D ambiguous. The CDR3 has 12 amino acids. CDR1 and CDR2 (germline): SGHRS, YFSETQ. Trimming took off 4 bases at V and 6 bases at J, with 11 bases between the two ends. The CDR3 reads CASSLGSGEQYF. DNA for the CDR3: TGCGCCAGCAGCCTGGGTTCGGGCGAGCAGTACTTC.

CDR3 nucleotides: TGTGCCAGCAGCCCATCTTCGAGCTCCTACAATGAGCAGTTCTTC. Its translation is CASSPSSSSYNEQFF. This chain joins TRBV13 and TRBJ2-1; no clear D. Between the trimmed V and J ends, which lost 5 bases and 0 bases, there was a span of 11 bases. Germline-derived CDR1 and CDR2 are PRHDT and FYEKMQ (reference sequence). CDR3 length equals 15 residues.

The chain recombines TRBV7-5 with TRBJ1-4; the D call in the table, TRBD1, was not verified against the DNA. TRBV7-5 is termed a pseudogene. CDR3 length equals 16 residues. Written as DNA, the CDR3 is TGTGCCAGAAGCCCCCCCCGACAGGGTCGAGAGGAAAAACTGTTTTTT. Encoded protein: CARSPPRQGREEKLFF.

V is TRBV28 and J is TRBJ2-1, with 10 bases fitting TRBD2. The V gene end was trimmed by 2 bases and the J gene end by 7 bases; junction bases not matched to a gene: 2. The CDR3 runs 14 residues. Germline CDR1 is MDHEN and CDR2 is SYDVKM. CDR3 region: CASSLPSGGNEQFF. CDR3 DNA: TGTGCCAGCAGTTTACCTAGCGGGGGAAATGAGCAGTTCTTC.

The rearrangement links TRBV7-9 to TRBJ2-3; no definite D call. Deletions cut 8 bases from V and 11 bases from J, with 17 bases between. Germline values: CDR1 SEHNR, CDR2 FQNEAQ (reference sequence). The CDR3 spans 12 residues. CDR3 amino acids: CASALGPLWQYF. For the CDR3, the DNA is TGTGCCAGCGCCCTGGGCCCCCTGTGGCAGTATTTT. Complete variable domain (other parts from reference TRBV7-9 and TRBJ2-3): DTGVSQNPRHKITKRGQNVTFRCDPISEHNRLYWYRQTLGQGPEFLTYFQNEAQLEKSRLLSDRFSAERPKGSFSTLEIQRTEQGDSAMYLCASALGPLWQYFGPGTRLTVL.

The chain carries TRBV7-9 and TRBJ2-5; 9 bases are a match to TRBD1. CDR3 length: 14 residues. Germline V lookup: CDR1 SEHNR, CDR2 FQNEAQ (reference sequence). The V segment lost 4 bases and the J segment 5 bases; nucleotides outside the gene matches: 5. In DNA form, the CDR3 reads TGTGCCAGCAGCTCACAGGGGGCAAGGGAGACCCAGTACTTC. Its translation is CASSSQGARETQYF. The entire variable domain, with the rest obtained from reference TRBV7-9 and TRBJ2-5, is as follows: DTGVSQNPRHKITKRGQNVTFRCDPISEHNRLYWYRQTLGQGPEFLTYFQNEAQLEKSRLLSDRFSAERPKGSFSTLEIQRTEQGDSAMYLCASSSQGARETQYFGPGTRLLVL.

The V and J genes are TRBV29-1 and TRBJ2-7; D is undetermined. The V end lost 0 bases, the J end lost 3 bases, and 3 bases lay between the germline ends. The germline V gene encodes CDR1 SQVTM and CDR2 ANQGSEA. This CDR3 has 11 residues. The CDR3 sequence: CSVEDHYEQYF. DNA of the CDR3: TGCAGCGTTGAAGACCACTACGAGCAGTACTTC.